Given below is one TCR beta chain in context. The record originates from a study of control samples from healthy donors and cancer patients. The CDR3 consists of 11 residues. CDR1 KGHSH and CDR2 LQKENI come from the germline V gene. The V gene lost 2 bases and the J gene lost 5 bases, with 3 bases spanning the gap. Sequencing was performed with immunoSEQ multiplex PCR; in TCRdb, only in-frame clones are kept and a portion is missing. The data contain roughly 120,000 clones, approximately 92% of them singletons. The sequenced material came from PBMCs. The sequence derives from a woman between 45 and 60 years old with colorectal cancer. The chain carries TRBV18 and TRBJ2-5; D ambiguous. Here the CDR3 reads CASSPDETQYF. The CDR3 nucleotides are TGTGCCAGCTCACCAGACGAGACCCAGTACTTC.